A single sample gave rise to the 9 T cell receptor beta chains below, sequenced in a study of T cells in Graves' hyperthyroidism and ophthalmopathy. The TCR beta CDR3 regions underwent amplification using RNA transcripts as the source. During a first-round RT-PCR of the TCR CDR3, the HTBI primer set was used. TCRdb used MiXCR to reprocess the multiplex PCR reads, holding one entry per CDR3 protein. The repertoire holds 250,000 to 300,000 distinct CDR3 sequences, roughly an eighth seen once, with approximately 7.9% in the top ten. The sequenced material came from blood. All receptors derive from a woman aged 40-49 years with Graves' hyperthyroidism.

CDR3 sequence: CASSPSDANYNEQFF. CDR3 nucleotides: TGTGCCAGCAGTCCATCGGACGCAAATTACAATGAGCAGTTCTTC. The chain is built from TRBV6-1 and TRBJ2-1; no reliable D call. The CDR3 contains 15 residues. Trimming took 5 bases from V and 4 from J, leaving 15 bases between them. In germline, CDR1 is MNHNS, CDR2 SASEGT.

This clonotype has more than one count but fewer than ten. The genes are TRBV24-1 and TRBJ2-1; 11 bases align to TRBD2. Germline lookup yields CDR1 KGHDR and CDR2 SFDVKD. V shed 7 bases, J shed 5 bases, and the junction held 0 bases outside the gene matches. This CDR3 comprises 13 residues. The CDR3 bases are TGTGCCACCAGGGGACTAGCGGACAATGAGCAGTTCTTC. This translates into CATRGLADNEQFF.

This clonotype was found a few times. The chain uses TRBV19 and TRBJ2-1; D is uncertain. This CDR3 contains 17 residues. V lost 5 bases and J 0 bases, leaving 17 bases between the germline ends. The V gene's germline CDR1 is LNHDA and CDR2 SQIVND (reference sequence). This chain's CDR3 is CASSPRSISSSYNEQFF. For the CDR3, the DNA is TGTGCCAGTAGTCCCCGATCGATTTCGAGCTCCTACAATGAGCAGTTCTTC.

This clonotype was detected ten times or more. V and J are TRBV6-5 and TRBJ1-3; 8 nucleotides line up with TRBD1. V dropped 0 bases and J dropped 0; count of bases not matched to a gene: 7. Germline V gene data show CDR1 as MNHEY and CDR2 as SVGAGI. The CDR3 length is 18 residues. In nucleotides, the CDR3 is TGTGCCAGCAGTTACTCCGGGACAGGCATCCTCTCTGGAAACACCATATATTTT. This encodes CASSYSGTGILSGNTIYF.

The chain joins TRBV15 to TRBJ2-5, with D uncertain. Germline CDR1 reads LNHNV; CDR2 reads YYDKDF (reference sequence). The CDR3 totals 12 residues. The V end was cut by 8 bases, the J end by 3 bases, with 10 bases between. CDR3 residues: CATGQIEETQYF. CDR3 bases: TGTGCCACCGGCCAGATCGAAGAGACCCAGTACTTC.

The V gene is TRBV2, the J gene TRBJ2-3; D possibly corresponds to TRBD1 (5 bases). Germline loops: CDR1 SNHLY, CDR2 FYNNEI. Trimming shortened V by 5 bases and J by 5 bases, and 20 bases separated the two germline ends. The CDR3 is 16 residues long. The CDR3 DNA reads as TGTGCCAGCAGTCCAGGGCCTTTGAACCGCGAAGATACGCAGTATTTT. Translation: CASSPGPLNREDTQYF. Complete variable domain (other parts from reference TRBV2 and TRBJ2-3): EPEVTQTPSHQVTQMGQEVILRCVPISNHLYFYWYRQILGQKVEFLVSFYNNEISEKSEIFDDQFSVERPDGSNFTLKIRSTKLEDSAMYFCASSPGPLNREDTQYFGPGTRLTVL.

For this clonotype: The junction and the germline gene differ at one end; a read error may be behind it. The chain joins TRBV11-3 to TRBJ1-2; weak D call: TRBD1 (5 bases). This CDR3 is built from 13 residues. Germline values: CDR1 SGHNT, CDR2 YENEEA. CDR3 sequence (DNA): TGTGCCAGCAGCTTAGATCGGTCGAGGGGCTACGCCTTC. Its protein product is CASSLDRSRGYAF.

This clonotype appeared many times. Written as DNA, the CDR3 is TGCAGTGCTAGAGACAGGGTTCAAACCTACGAGCAGTACTTC. This sequence encodes CSARDRVQTYEQYF. V usage is TRBV20-1 and J usage is TRBJ2-7; tentatively, D is TRBD1 (5 bases). CDR3 length: 14 amino acids. The V gene lost 0 bases and the J gene lost 2 bases, with 11 bases spanning the gap. CDR1 and CDR2 from the germline V gene are DFQATT and SNEGSKA (reference sequence).

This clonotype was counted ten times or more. The DNA for the CDR3 is TGTGCCAGCAGTACCATAGGATACGGGGGGTATGAGCAGTACTTC. Protein sequence: CASSTIGYGGYEQYF. The rearrangement links TRBV28 to TRBJ2-7; 7 positions agree with TRBD2. The CDR3 loop spans 15 amino acids. Looked up from germline, CDR1 is MDHEN and CDR2 is SYDVKM. The ends lost 5 bases at V and 7 bases at J; junction bases unmatched: 14.